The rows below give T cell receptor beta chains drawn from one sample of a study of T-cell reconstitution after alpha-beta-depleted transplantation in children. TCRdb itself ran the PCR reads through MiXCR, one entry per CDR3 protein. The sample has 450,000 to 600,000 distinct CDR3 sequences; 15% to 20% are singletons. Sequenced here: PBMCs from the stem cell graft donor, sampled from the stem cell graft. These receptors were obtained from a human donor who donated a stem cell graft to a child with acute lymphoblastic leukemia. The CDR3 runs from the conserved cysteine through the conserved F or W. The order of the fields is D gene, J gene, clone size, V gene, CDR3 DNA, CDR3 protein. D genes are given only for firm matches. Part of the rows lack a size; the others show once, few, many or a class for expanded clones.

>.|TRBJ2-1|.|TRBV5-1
TGCGCCAGCAGCCCCGGAGCGGGACAACAGCTCGATGAGCAGTTCTTC
CASSPGAGQQLDEQFF
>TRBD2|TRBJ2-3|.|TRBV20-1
TGCAGTGCTAGTGGTCGGCCTAGCGGGAGGTTGACGAGGACAGATACGCAGTATTTT
CSASGRPSGRLTRTDTQYF
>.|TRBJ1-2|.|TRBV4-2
TGTGCCAGCAGCCACGCTGGGGGTGGCGCAAACTATGGCTACACCTTC
CASSHAGGGANYGYTF
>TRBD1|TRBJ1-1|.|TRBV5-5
TGTGCCAGCAGGGGCGGGACAGGGGTAAACACTGAAGCTTTCTTT
CASRGGTGVNTEAFF
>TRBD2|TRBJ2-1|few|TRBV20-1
TGCAGTGCTAGATTCTCTAGCGGACCGTACAATGAGCAGTTCTTC
CSARFSSGPYNEQFF
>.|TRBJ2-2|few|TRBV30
TGTGCCTGGGGGAACGGATTAGCCGGGGAGCTGTTTTTT
CAWGNGLAGELFF
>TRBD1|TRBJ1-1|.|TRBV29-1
TGCAGCGTCCCGGGACAGCGAGATGAAGCTTTCTTT
CSVPGQRDEAFF
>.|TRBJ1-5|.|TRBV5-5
TGTGCCAGCAGCTTGGGGGGACCGAGTAGCAATCAGCCCCAGCATTTT
CASSLGGPSSNQPQHF
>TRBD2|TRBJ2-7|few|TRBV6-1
TGTGCCAGCAGTGAACCGGGACTAGCAGTGGTACAGCAGTACTTC
CASSEPGLAVVQQYF
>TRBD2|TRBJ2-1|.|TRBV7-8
TGTGCCAGCAGCTTACACAGCGGGAGGGCTGGTGAGCAGTTCTTC
CASSLHSGRAGEQFF
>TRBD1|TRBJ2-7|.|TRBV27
TGTGCCAGCAGTTTATTCCCCATCAGGCCCGGGACAGGGCTAACCTGGGCCGAGCAGTACTTC
CASSLFPIRPGTGLTWAEQYF
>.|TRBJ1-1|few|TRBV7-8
TGTGCCAGCAGCTTATCGGGAGCGAGACCGAACACTGAAGCTTTCTTT
CASSLSGARPNTEAFF
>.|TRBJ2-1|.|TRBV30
TGTGCCTGGAGTGTACTGTACAATGAGCAGTTCTTC
CAWSVLYNEQFF
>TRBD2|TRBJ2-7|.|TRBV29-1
TGCAGCGTTGCGACTAGCGGGAACAAGCAGTACTTC
CSVATSGNKQYF
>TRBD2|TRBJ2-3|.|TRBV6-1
TGTGCCAGCAGTGAAAGGGGACTAGCGGGAGGATGGGGCACAGATACGCAGTATTTT
CASSERGLAGGWGTDTQYF
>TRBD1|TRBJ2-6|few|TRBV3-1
TGTGCCAGCAGAAGACAGGGTAGTCGTGCGGGGGCCAACGTCCTGACTTTC
CASRRQGSRAGANVLTF
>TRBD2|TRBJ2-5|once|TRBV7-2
TGTGCCAGCAGCCGCGGACTAGCGGCGGAGACCCAGTACTTC
CASSRGLAAETQYF
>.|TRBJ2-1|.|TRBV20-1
TGCAGTGCTACCCCTATTTGGAGCAATGAGCAGTTCTTC
CSATPIWSNEQFF
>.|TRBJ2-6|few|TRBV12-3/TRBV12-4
TGTGCCAGCAGTACGGAGTCTGGGGCCAACGTCCTGACTTTC
CASSTESGANVLTF
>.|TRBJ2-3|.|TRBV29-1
TGCAGCGTTGATGAGGGGAAGGCGACAGATACGCAGTATTTT
CSVDEGKATDTQYF
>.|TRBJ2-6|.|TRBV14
TGTGCCAGCAGCCAACATAGGGGGGGGACCGGGGCCAACGTCCTGACTTTC
CASSQHRGGTGANVLTF
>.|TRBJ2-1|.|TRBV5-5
TGTGCCAGCAGCTTGGGGGGGACGTCAGGAAATGAGCAGTTCTTC
CASSLGGTSGNEQFF
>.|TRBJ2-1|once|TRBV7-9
TGTGCCAGCAGCGCGCTAACAGCCTACAATGAGCAGTTCTTC
CASSALTAYNEQFF
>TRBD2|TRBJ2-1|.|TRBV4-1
TGCGCCAGCAGCCAAATTGGACTAGCGGGAGGAGGCTATTACAATGAGCAGTTCTTC
CASSQIGLAGGGYYNEQFF
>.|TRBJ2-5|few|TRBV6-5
TGTGCCAGCAGTTACTCGATGGGGACCCAGTACTTC
CASSYSMGTQYF
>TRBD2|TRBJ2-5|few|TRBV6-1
TGTGCCAGCAAGACTAGCGGGACGGAGACCCAGTACTTC
CASKTSGTETQYF
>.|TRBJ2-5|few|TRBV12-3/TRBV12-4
TGTGCCAGCAGTTCCGACAGAGCGGAGGAGACCCAGTACTTC
CASSSDRAEETQYF
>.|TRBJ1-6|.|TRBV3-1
TGTGCCAGCAGCCACACGGTTGTCTCCTATAATTCACCCCTCCACTTT
CASSHTVVSYNSPLHF
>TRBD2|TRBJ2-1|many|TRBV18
TGTGCCAGCTCACCCCGCGAGTGGCGGGAGGGCCATGAGCAGTTCTTC
CASSPREWREGHEQFF